One and the same sample provided the 21 T cell receptor beta chains below, sequenced in a study of CD8+ T cells in alopecia areata. cDNA reverse transcribed from extracted RNA served as the sequencing template. TCRdb keeps only in-frame clones here, not all; method: immunoSEQ multiplex PCR. Of around 140,000 clones listed, nearly 55% are singletons. As to treatment: oral pan-JAK inhibitor, 5-10 mg twice daily. The sequencing used CD8+ T cells sorted from blood, collected at week 4, from a patient treated with tofacitinib. All receptors derive from a human donor with alopecia areata.

This clone was counted once. The CDR3 region has the DNA TGTGCCAGCAGGAGGACAGGGGGGGTCAAAAACATTCAGTACTTC. Translating it yields CASRRTGGVKNIQYF. The rearrangement uses TRBV2 and TRBJ2-4; TRBD1 agrees at 10 bases. CDR1 SNHLY and CDR2 FYNNEI come from the germline V gene. There are 15 residues in the CDR3. Trimming took 6 bases from V and 3 from J; bases not matched to a gene: 5.

This clone was found a few times. This chain connects TRBV9 to TRBJ1-3; D is undetermined. The CDR3 covers 13 residues. CDR1 and CDR2 from the germline V gene are SGDLS and YYNGEE. Trimming removed 3 bases from V and 3 bases from J, with 7 bases in between. CDR3 in amino acids: CASSEGLGNTIYF. In DNA, the CDR3 is TGTGCCAGCAGCGAGGGTCTTGGAAACACCATATATTTT.

The chain uses TRBV7-8 and TRBJ2-5; the D is unclear. The germline V gene has CDR1 SGHVS and CDR2 FQNEAQ. V shed 5 bases and J shed 2 bases, with 12 bases lying between them. The CDR3 has 14 residues. Here the CDR3 reads CASSVDGQQETQYF. CDR3 in DNA: TGTGCCAGCAGCGTGGACGGCCAACAAGAGACCCAGTACTTC. The full variable domain, its missing parts supplied by reference TRBV7-8 and TRBJ2-5, is GAGVSQSPRYKVAKRGQDVALRCDPISGHVSLFWYQQALGQGPEFLTYFQNEAQLDKSGLPSDRFFAERPEGSVSTLKIQRTQQEDSAVYLCASSVDGQQETQYFGPGTRLLVL.

The chain is built from TRBV25-1 and TRBJ2-1; D might be TRBD1 or TRBD2, each matching 5 bases. This CDR3 contains 12 residues. Per the germline V gene, CDR1 is MGHDK and CDR2 is SYGVNS. Trimming left V 10 bases short and J 7 bases short, with 14 bases between. The CDR3 coding sequence is TGTGCCACTGGGACGTTCCAAAATGAGCAGTTCTTC. It specifies CATGTFQNEQFF.

The genes are TRBV29-1 and TRBJ2-5, with 7 positions matching TRBD2. CDR3 size: 13 residues. V lost 7 bases and J lost 5; bases outside the gene matches: 10. CDR1 is SQVTM and CDR2 is ANQGSEA in the germline V gene. CDR3 DNA sequence: TGCAGCGGTACTGGCGGGGGTTTGGAGACCCAGTACTTC. It codes for CSGTGGGLETQYF.

The chain employs TRBV7-9 and TRBJ1-2; TRBD1 matches at 7 bases. Losses at the gene ends were 1 base for V and 4 bases for J; bases not matched to a gene: 6. CDR1 SEHNR and CDR2 FQNEAQ come from the germline V gene (reference sequence). CDR3 length equals 15 residues. In DNA, the CDR3 is TGTGCCAGCAGCTTAGGATCAGGGGGAGGCTATGGCTACACCTTC. It yields the protein CASSLGSGGGYGYTF.

This chain uses TRBV30 with TRBJ2-5; D perhaps matches TRBD1 (5 bases). Per germline, CDR1 GTSNPN and CDR2 SVGIG (reference sequence). CDR3 length: 15 amino acids. V lost 0 bases to trimming and J lost 5 bases, with 16 bases between them. CDR3 DNA sequence: TGTGCCTGGAGTGTACTTCAGGACATAAAGGAGACCCAGTACTTC. This translates into CAWSVLQDIKETQYF.

This clone was counted a single time. The V and J genes are TRBV5-6 and TRBJ1-4; TRBD1 might be the D (5 bases). V was cut by 4 bases and J by 0 bases, with 16 bases left in between. There are 17 residues in the CDR3. Germline V gene lookup returns CDR1 SGHDT and CDR2 YYEEEE. The CDR3 DNA reads TGTGCCAGCAGCCCCAGTCGTGAGGGGTCAACTAATGAAAAACTGTTTTTT. It is translated as CASSPSREGSTNEKLFF.

This clone was observed a few times. The rearrangement joins TRBV27 to TRBJ1-1, with D maybe TRBD1 (5 bases). The V end lost 0 bases, the J end lost 8 bases, and 13 bases lay between the germline ends. The germline V gene encodes CDR1 MNHEY and CDR2 SMNVEV (reference sequence). CDR3 length: 14 residues. The CDR3 sequence is CASSLSWGSIEAFF. CDR3 bases: TGTGCCAGCAGTTTATCTTGGGGGTCAATCGAAGCTTTCTTT.

The chain employs TRBV5-1 and TRBJ2-1; D perhaps matches TRBD1 (6 bases). Deletions cut 0 bases from V and 2 bases from J, with 12 bases between. CDR1 is SGHRS and CDR2 is YFSETQ in the germline V gene. This CDR3 has 16 amino acids. The CDR3 DNA reads as TGCGCCAGCAGCTTGGAGGGACATCCAACCTACAATGAGCAGTTCTTC. Translated, it gives CASSLEGHPTYNEQFF.

V is TRBV2 and J is TRBJ2-2; tentatively, D is TRBD2 (6 bases). The CDR3 is 14 amino acids. With 8 bases removed from V and 5 bases from J, the gap between germline ends came to 15 bases. Germline V gene data show CDR1 as SNHLY and CDR2 as FYNNEI. The CDR3 bases are TGTGCCAGCGGGGGTACTGGGACTACCGGGGAGCTGTTTTTT. This gives the protein CASGGTGTTGELFF. The entire variable domain, with the rest obtained from reference TRBV2 and TRBJ2-2, is as follows: EPEVTQTPSHQVTQMGQEVILRCVPISNHLYFYWYRQILGQKVEFLVSFYNNEISEKSEIFDDQFSVERPDGSNFTLKIRSTKLEDSAMYFCASGGTGTTGELFFGEGSRLTVL.

A few counts support this clone. This chain joins TRBV29-1 and TRBJ2-1; D not resolved. The CDR3 has 10 residues. Germline lookup yields CDR1 SQVTM and CDR2 ANQGSEA. V gave up 7 bases and J gave up 6 bases, with 7 bases separating them. CDR3 loop: CSAAGNEQFF. The CDR3 DNA reads as TGCAGCGCCGCCGGCAATGAGCAGTTCTTC.

The V call is TRBV5-4, the J call TRBJ2-4; no reliable D call. Deletions cut 3 bases from V and 9 bases from J, with 7 bases between. Per germline, CDR1 SGHNT and CDR2 YYREEE (reference sequence). The CDR3 is 11 amino acids. CDR3 in amino acids: CASSSGGIQYF. In DNA form, the CDR3 reads TGTGCCAGCAGCTCAGGTGGCATTCAGTACTTC. The variable domain in full, with the rest retrieved from reference TRBV5-4 and TRBJ2-4, is ETGVTQSPTHLIKTRGQQVTLRCSSQSGHNTVSWYQQALGQGPQFIFQYYREEENGRGNFPPRFSGLQFPNYSSELNVNALELDDSALYLCASSSGGIQYFGAGTRLSVL.

The CDR3 loop is CASSPEGHGQPQHF. In DNA, the CDR3 is TGTGCCAGTAGTCCGGAGGGACACGGTCAGCCCCAGCATTTT. V usage is TRBV19 and J usage is TRBJ1-5, with a possible D match to TRBD1 (6 bases). The V end lost 5 bases, the J end lost 6 bases, and 14 bases lay between the germline ends. There are 14 residues in the CDR3. The germline gives CDR1 LNHDA, CDR2 SQIVND (reference sequence). The whole variable domain, filled in from reference TRBV19 and TRBJ1-5, reads DGGITQSPKYLFRKEGQNVTLSCEQNLNHDAMYWYRQDPGQGLRLIYYSQIVNDFQKGDIAEGYSVSREKKESFPLTVTSAQKNPTAFYLCASSPEGHGQPQHFGDGTRLSIL.

Only a few counts were recorded for this clone. V usage is TRBV27 and J usage is TRBJ2-3; D remains unclear. V shed 3 bases and J shed 4 bases, with 8 bases lying between them. The CDR3 extends over 13 amino acids. CDR1 and CDR2 (germline): MNHEY, SMNVEV (reference sequence). The CDR3 loop reads CASSFLLSDTQYF. In nucleotides, the CDR3 is TGTGCCAGCAGTTTCCTGCTCTCAGATACGCAGTATTTT.

The chain has TRBV4-1 and TRBJ1-3; D gene unclear. Trimming cost V 0 bases and J 6 bases, with 12 bases left between them. This CDR3 has 15 amino acids. Germline-derived CDR1 and CDR2 are MGHRA and YSYEKL. CDR3: CASSQDSTRANTIYF. In DNA, the CDR3 is TGCGCCAGCAGCCAAGATTCGACGAGAGCAAACACCATATATTTT.

The V and J genes are TRBV5-6 and TRBJ2-6; unclear D gene. Germline V lookup: CDR1 SGHDT, CDR2 YYEEEE. This CDR3 is built from 15 residues. Trimming took off 2 bases at V and 1 base at J, with 7 bases between the two ends. Written as DNA, the CDR3 is TGTGCCAGCAGCTTCGAAACTTCTGGGGCCAACGTCCTGACTTTC. Its translation is CASSFETSGANVLTF.

This chain joins TRBV5-6 and TRBJ1-2, with D possibly being TRBD1 (6 bases). Trimming took 4 bases from V and 1 from J, leaving 11 bases between them. The CDR3 is 14 residues long. The germline CDR1 and CDR2 sequences are SGHDT and YYEEEE. This chain's CDR3 is CASSEQGFNYGYTF. The CDR3 DNA follows: TGTGCCAGCAGCGAACAGGGATTTAACTATGGCTACACCTTC.

This chain uses TRBV13 with TRBJ1-4, with D possibly being TRBD1 (5 bases). CDR1 is PRHDT, CDR2 FYEKMQ, per germline (reference sequence). The germline V and J ends were trimmed by 2 bases and 4 bases, with 8 bases remaining between them. This CDR3 has 14 residues. This CDR3 is CASSLRGSNEKLFF. CDR3 sequence (DNA): TGTGCCAGCAGCTTAAGGGGAAGTAATGAAAAACTGTTTTTT.

The CDR3 region is CASSGGQGFSPLHF. As DNA, the CDR3 is TGTGCCAGCAGCGGAGGACAGGGATTTTCACCCCTCCACTTT. The gene calls are TRBV9 and TRBJ1-6, with 8 bases that match TRBD1. Germline assignment: CDR1 SGDLS and CDR2 YYNGEE. With V trimmed by 3 bases and J by 9 bases, 5 bases remained unmatched. The CDR3 has 14 residues.

V and J are TRBV11-3 and TRBJ1-5, with TRBD1 matching 9 bases. Germline CDR1 and CDR2: SGHNT and YENEEA. The CDR3 contains 15 residues. With V trimmed by 4 bases and J by 7 bases, 8 bases remained unmatched. The CDR3 DNA reads TGTGCCAGCAGCTCTAGGACAGGGGAGAGCCAGCCCCAGCATTTT. This gives the protein CASSSRTGESQPQHF.